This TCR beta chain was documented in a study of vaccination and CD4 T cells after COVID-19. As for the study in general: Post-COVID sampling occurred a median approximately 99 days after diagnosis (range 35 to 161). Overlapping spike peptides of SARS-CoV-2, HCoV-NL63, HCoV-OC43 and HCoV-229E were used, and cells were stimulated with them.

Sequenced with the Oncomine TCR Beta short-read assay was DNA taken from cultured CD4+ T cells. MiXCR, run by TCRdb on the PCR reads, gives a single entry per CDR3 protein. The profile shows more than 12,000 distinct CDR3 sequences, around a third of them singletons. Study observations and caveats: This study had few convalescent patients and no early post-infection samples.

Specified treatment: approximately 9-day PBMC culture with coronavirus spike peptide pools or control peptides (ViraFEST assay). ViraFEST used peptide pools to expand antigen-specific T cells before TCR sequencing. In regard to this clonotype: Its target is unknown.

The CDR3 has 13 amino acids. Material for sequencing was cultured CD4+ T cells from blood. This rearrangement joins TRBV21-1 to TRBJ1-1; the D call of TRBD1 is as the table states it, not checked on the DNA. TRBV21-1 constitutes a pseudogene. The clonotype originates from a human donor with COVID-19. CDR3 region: CASDDRKNTEAFF. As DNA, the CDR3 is TGTGCCAGCGACGACAGAAAGAACACTGAAGCTTTCTTT.